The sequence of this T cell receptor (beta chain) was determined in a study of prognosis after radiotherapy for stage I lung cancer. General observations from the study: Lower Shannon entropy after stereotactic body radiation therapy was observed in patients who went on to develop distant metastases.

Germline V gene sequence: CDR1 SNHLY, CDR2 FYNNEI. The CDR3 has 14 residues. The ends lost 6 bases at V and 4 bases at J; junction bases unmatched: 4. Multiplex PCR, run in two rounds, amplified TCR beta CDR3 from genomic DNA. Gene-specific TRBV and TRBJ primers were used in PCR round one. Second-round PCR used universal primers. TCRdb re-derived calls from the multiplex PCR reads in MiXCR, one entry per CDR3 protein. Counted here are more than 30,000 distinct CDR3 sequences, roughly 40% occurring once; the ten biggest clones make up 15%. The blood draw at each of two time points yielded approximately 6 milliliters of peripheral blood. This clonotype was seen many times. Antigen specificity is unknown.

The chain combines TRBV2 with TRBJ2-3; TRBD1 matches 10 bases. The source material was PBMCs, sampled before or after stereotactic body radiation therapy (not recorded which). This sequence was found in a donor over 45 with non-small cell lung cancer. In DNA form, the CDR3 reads TGTGCCAGCAGGCTGACAGGGGGCGCAGATACGCAGTATTTT. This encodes CASRLTGGADTQYF.